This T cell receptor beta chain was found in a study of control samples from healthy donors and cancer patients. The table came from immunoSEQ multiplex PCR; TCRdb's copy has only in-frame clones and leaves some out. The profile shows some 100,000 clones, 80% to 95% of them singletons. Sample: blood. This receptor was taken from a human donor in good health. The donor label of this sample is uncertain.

In nucleotides, the CDR3 is TGTGCCAGCAGTTACCCCTCCGGGACAGGAAACTATGGCTACACCTTC. Its protein product is CASSYPSGTGNYGYTF. V usage is TRBV6-2 or TRBV6-3 and J usage is TRBJ1-2; 8 nucleotides align to TRBD1. V trimming: 2 bases; J trimming: 2 bases; junction bases outside the gene matches: 7. Per the germline V gene, CDR1 is MNHEY and CDR2 is SVGEGT. The CDR3 sequence is 16 residues long.